The rows below give T cell receptor beta chains drawn from one sample of a study of blood T cell repertoires in COVID-19. The repertoire was sequenced with immunoSEQ multiplex PCR; TCRdb's copy has only in-frame clones and lacks some. The data contain over 400,000 clones, roughly 90% of them singletons. Sequencing used peripheral blood. These receptor sequences come from a woman aged 25 to 45 with active or convalescent COVID-19. The CDR3 runs from the conserved cysteine through the conserved F or W. Fields, in order: clone size, V gene, J gene, D gene, CDR3 DNA, CDR3 protein. The D gene is left open where the match is weak. The listing skips clone size in some rows; elsewhere it reads once, few, many or a size class.

size: few
V: TRBV7-2
J: TRBJ2-7
D: .
DNA: TGTGCCAGCAGCTTAGCTGGCAGGGTGAAGTACTTC
CDR3: CASSLAGRVKYF

size: .
V: TRBV9
J: TRBJ1-1
D: .
DNA: TGTGCCAGCAGCCCCGCCGGATCGATCACGGGGACTGAAGCTTTCTTT
CDR3: CASSPAGSITGTEAFF

size: .
V: TRBV7-9
J: TRBJ2-1
D: TRBD2
DNA: TGTGCCAGCAGCCCCATGACTAGCGGTCGATCGAGTGAGCAGTTCTTC
CDR3: CASSPMTSGRSSEQFF

size: .
V: TRBV19
J: TRBJ1-5
D: TRBD1
DNA: TGTGCCAGTAGTAAACGACAGGGATACCCGAGCAATCAGCCCCAGCATTTT
CDR3: CASSKRQGYPSNQPQHF

size: .
V: TRBV4-1
J: TRBJ1-4
D: TRBD1
DNA: TGCGCCAGCAGCCATCGCAGGGGGAACACTAATGAAAAACTGTTTTTT
CDR3: CASSHRRGNTNEKLFF

size: .
V: TRBV27
J: TRBJ1-6
D: .
DNA: TGTGCCAGCAGTTTGTCGGGGGTTGGGTCACCCCTCCACTTT
CDR3: CASSLSGVGSPLHF

size: .
V: TRBV5-3
J: TRBJ1-2
D: .
DNA: TGTGCCAGAAGCACCCGGGGTCCCTATGGCTACACCTTC
CDR3: CARSTRGPYGYTF

size: .
V: TRBV4-1
J: TRBJ1-2
D: TRBD1
DNA: TGCGCCAGCAGCCAAGATGGGGGACAGGGGGTCTATGGCTACACCTTC
CDR3: CASSQDGGQGVYGYTF

size: .
V: TRBV3-1/TRBV3-2
J: TRBJ2-2
D: .
DNA: TGTGCCAGCAGCCAAGATTGGCGCGAGGCCGGGGAGCTGTTTTTT
CDR3: CASSQDWREAGELFF

size: .
V: TRBV4-1
J: TRBJ1-2
D: .
DNA: TGCGCCAGCAGCCAAGACCCAGGGACTGGCTATGGCTACACCTTC
CDR3: CASSQDPGTGYGYTF

size: .
V: TRBV7-9
J: TRBJ1-4
D: TRBD1
DNA: TGTGCCAGCAGCCTCGGAGACAGGGAGAATGAAAAACTGTTTTTT
CDR3: CASSLGDRENEKLFF

size: .
V: TRBV6-1
J: TRBJ1-1
D: .
DNA: TGTGCCAGCAGTGAAGAAGGAGGTTTTGAAGCTTTCTTT
CDR3: CASSEEGGFEAFF

size: .
V: TRBV30
J: TRBJ1-2
D: .
DNA: TGTGCCTGGAACGGGGTCAGCTATGGCTACACCTTC
CDR3: CAWNGVSYGYTF

size: .
V: TRBV15
J: TRBJ2-7
D: .
DNA: TGTGCCACCAGCAGAGAAAGAAGGGGGTTTATGTACGAGCAGTACTTC
CDR3: CATSRERRGFMYEQYF

size: once
V: TRBV3-1/TRBV3-2
J: TRBJ1-3
D: .
DNA: TGTGCCAGCAGCCAAGGGCTGGTTACTGGAAACACCATATATTTT
CDR3: CASSQGLVTGNTIYF

size: .
V: TRBV6-1
J: TRBJ1-3
D: .
DNA: TGTGCCAGCAGTGATTTGGCAGGTGGAAACACCATATATTTT
CDR3: CASSDLAGGNTIYF

size: few
V: TRBV12-3/TRBV12-4
J: TRBJ2-1
D: .
DNA: TGTGCCAGCAGCCCTTACTACAATGAGCAGTTCTTC
CDR3: CASSPYYNEQFF

size: .
V: TRBV9
J: TRBJ2-3
D: TRBD1
DNA: TGTGCCAGCAGCGTTCAGGGGACAGGGGTCACAGATACGCAGTATTTT
CDR3: CASSVQGTGVTDTQYF

size: .
V: TRBV27
J: TRBJ2-1
D: TRBD2
DNA: TGTGCCAGCAGTTTACGGGCGGGAGGGCCCTACAATGAGCAGTTCTTC
CDR3: CASSLRAGGPYNEQFF

size: few
V: TRBV2
J: TRBJ1-4
D: .
DNA: TGTGCCAGCAGGAGGGGCGACCGGGCGGGGGAAAAACTGTTTTTT
CDR3: CASRRGDRAGEKLFF

size: .
V: TRBV1
J: TRBJ2-7
D: .
DNA: TGCACCAGCAGCCAAGGGAGTACTAGCGGTGACGAGCAGTACTTC
CDR3: CTSSQGSTSGDEQYF

size: once
V: TRBV18
J: TRBJ1-1
D: TRBD1
DNA: TGTGCCAGCTCACCAACGGGACAGGGTGGCACTGAAGCTTTCTTT
CDR3: CASSPTGQGGTEAFF

size: .
V: TRBV6-5
J: TRBJ2-1
D: .
DNA: TGTGCCAGCAGTCAGCCGGGGGTTGGAGGTGAGCAGTTCTTC
CDR3: CASSQPGVGGEQFF

size: .
V: TRBV2
J: TRBJ2-7
D: TRBD2
DNA: TGTGCCAGCAGTGAACGACTAGCGGGGGAAGGGGAGCAGTACTTC
CDR3: CASSERLAGEGEQYF

size: .
V: TRBV7-2
J: TRBJ2-2
D: TRBD2
DNA: TGTGCCAGCAGCAGACCTCTCGGGGGGAGCACCGGGGAGCTGTTTTTT
CDR3: CASSRPLGGSTGELFF

size: .
V: TRBV6-5
J: TRBJ2-2
D: TRBD1
DNA: TGTGCCAGCTGGGACAGGGGATACACCGGGGAGCTGTTTTTT
CDR3: CASWDRGYTGELFF

size: .
V: TRBV2
J: TRBJ1-2
D: .
DNA: TGTGCCAGCAGTACAGGCCCCTATGGCTACACCTTC
CDR3: CASSTGPYGYTF

size: .
V: TRBV29-1
J: TRBJ1-1
D: TRBD1
DNA: TGCAGCGTCCCAGGGGGTGATCGCACTGAAGCTTTCTTT
CDR3: CSVPGGDRTEAFF

size: .
V: TRBV6-1
J: TRBJ1-5
D: .
DNA: TGTGCCAGCAGTGAAGAGTCTGCGGATCAGCCCCAGCATTTT
CDR3: CASSEESADQPQHF

size: .
V: TRBV6-5
J: TRBJ1-2
D: .
DNA: TGTGCCAGCGACGAGGGCGGGTTCATCTATGGCTACACCTTC
CDR3: CASDEGGFIYGYTF

size: .
V: TRBV4-2
J: TRBJ2-2
D: .
DNA: TGTGCCAGCAGCCAAGACCAGGGTGGGACCGGGGAGCTGTTTTTT
CDR3: CASSQDQGGTGELFF

size: once
V: TRBV10-2
J: TRBJ1-2
D: .
DNA: TGCGCCAGCAGTGACATATTACGGAACTATGGCTACACCTTC
CDR3: CASSDILRNYGYTF

size: .
V: TRBV20-1
J: TRBJ1-2
D: .
DNA: TGCAGTGCTAGTCCCCCTAGGGGAAACTATGGCTACACCTTC
CDR3: CSASPPRGNYGYTF

size: .
V: TRBV2
J: TRBJ2-7
D: .
DNA: TGTGCCAGCAATCGTGGCAGGGTCGATAGCGAGCAGTACTTC
CDR3: CASNRGRVDSEQYF

size: .
V: TRBV9
J: TRBJ1-2
D: .
DNA: TGTGCCAGCAGCGTTCTGGAGGGGTATGGCTACACCTTC
CDR3: CASSVLEGYGYTF

size: .
V: TRBV7-9
J: TRBJ2-1
D: .
DNA: TGTGCCAGCAGCCTTAGCATCGGCAATGAGCAGTTCTTC
CDR3: CASSLSIGNEQFF

size: once
V: TRBV15
J: TRBJ1-4
D: .
DNA: TGTGCCACCAGCAGAGATTCAGGAGGGAAAGAAAAACTGTTTTTT
CDR3: CATSRDSGGKEKLFF

size: once
V: TRBV18
J: TRBJ1-3
D: TRBD1
DNA: TGTGCCAGCTCACCCGGACAGGCCTCTGGAAACACCATATATTTT
CDR3: CASSPGQASGNTIYF

size: .
V: TRBV4-1
J: TRBJ2-3
D: TRBD1
DNA: TGCGCCAGCAGCCAGGGGACAGCCAAAACTAGCACAGATACGCAGTATTTT
CDR3: CASSQGTAKTSTDTQYF

size: .
V: TRBV7-9
J: TRBJ2-1
D: TRBD2
DNA: TGTGCCAGCAGCTTAGGGTCAGCGGGGGGGCCTGAGCAGTTCTTC
CDR3: CASSLGSAGGPEQFF

size: .
V: TRBV6-1
J: TRBJ1-2
D: .
DNA: TGTGCCAGCAGTGAAGCAGGGGGTTACTATGGCTACACCTTC
CDR3: CASSEAGGYYGYTF

size: .
V: TRBV27
J: TRBJ1-1
D: .
DNA: TGTGCCAGCAGACACACTCACAGCACTGAAGCTTTCTTT
CDR3: CASRHTHSTEAFF

size: .
V: TRBV19
J: TRBJ2-1
D: TRBD2
DNA: TGTGCCAGTAGTATTCAGTATAGCGGGAGGAGCAATGAGCAGTTCTTC
CDR3: CASSIQYSGRSNEQFF

size: .
V: TRBV19
J: TRBJ1-2
D: TRBD1
DNA: TGTGCCAGTAGTATACAGACAGGGAGGAATGGCTACACCTTC
CDR3: CASSIQTGRNGYTF

size: .
V: TRBV21-1
J: TRBJ2-2
D: .
DNA: TGTGCCAGCAGCAAGGGACACTTGAACACCGGGGAGCTGTTTTTT
CDR3: CASSKGHLNTGELFF

size: .
V: TRBV11-2
J: TRBJ1-1
D: .
DNA: TGTGCCAGCAGCTTAGGTAATAGGGGGGGTGAAGCTTTCTTT
CDR3: CASSLGNRGGEAFF

size: .
V: TRBV27
J: TRBJ2-5
D: TRBD1
DNA: TGTGCCAGCAGTCCACTGCAGGACAGGGAGACCCAGTACTTC
CDR3: CASSPLQDRETQYF

size: .
V: TRBV6-5
J: TRBJ1-4
D: .
DNA: TGTGCCAGCGACGAGAGGATAGCAACTAATGAAAAACTGTTTTTT
CDR3: CASDERIATNEKLFF

size: .
V: TRBV5-1
J: TRBJ1-2
D: .
DNA: TGCGCCAGCAGCTATATATCGACGACTGACTATGGCTACACCTTC
CDR3: CASSYISTTDYGYTF

size: .
V: TRBV19
J: TRBJ1-1
D: .
DNA: TGTGCCAGTAGTATAGATGGAGGGATGATCACTGAAGCTTTCTTT
CDR3: CASSIDGGMITEAFF

size: .
V: TRBV7-6
J: TRBJ2-5
D: .
DNA: TGTGCCAGCAGCTTACCCGGGGAAGAGACCCAGTACTTC
CDR3: CASSLPGEETQYF

size: .
V: TRBV7-9
J: TRBJ2-3
D: TRBD2
DNA: TGTGCCAGCAGCTTACGAACTAGCGGTCGCACAGATACGCAGTATTTT
CDR3: CASSLRTSGRTDTQYF

size: .
V: TRBV2
J: TRBJ1-1
D: TRBD1
DNA: TGTGCCAGCAGTGTAAGGGGGACAGGGTTCATCCAACTTCGCGACACTGAAGCTTTCTTT
CDR3: CASSVRGTGFIQLRDTEAFF

size: .
V: TRBV29-1
J: TRBJ2-3
D: TRBD2
DNA: TGCAGCGTCCTAGGACTAGCGGGAGAAGTCGCTAGCACAGATACGCAGTATTTT
CDR3: CSVLGLAGEVASTDTQYF

size: .
V: TRBV7-2
J: TRBJ1-5
D: .
DNA: TGTGCCAGCAGCTTAATAACGTCTCAGAATCAGCCCCAGCATTTT
CDR3: CASSLITSQNQPQHF

size: .
V: TRBV6-7
J: TRBJ2-5
D: .
DNA: TGTGCCAGCAGTTACTCGGCATGCTACCAAGAGACCCAGTACTTC
CDR3: CASSYSACYQETQYF

size: .
V: TRBV5-1
J: TRBJ2-7
D: .
DNA: TGCGCCAGCAGCCCGGGTCGGGGGGCGTCTCATTACGAGCAGTACTTC
CDR3: CASSPGRGASHYEQYF

size: .
V: TRBV4-2
J: TRBJ1-6
D: .
DNA: TGTGCCAGCAGCCAAGATCCTAGGGGATCGTCCTATAATTCACCCCTCCACTTT
CDR3: CASSQDPRGSSYNSPLHF

size: .
V: TRBV10-1
J: TRBJ2-2
D: TRBD2
DNA: TGCGCCAGCAGTGAGACCCAAGTAGCGGGAGCCGGGGAGCTGTTTTTT
CDR3: CASSETQVAGAGELFF